This record concerns one TCR beta chain sequence. Its antigen is not known. This sample is part of a study of identical twins. General study findings and limits: There were fewer insertions in abundant cord blood beta clonotypes, but memory repertoires showed no such pattern. Models predicted too little out-of-frame TCR alpha sharing in monozygotic twins.

Addition of a universal primer site occurred through template switching, and cDNA carried unique molecular identifiers. MiXCR was run by TCRdb on the 5' RACE reads, yielding one entry per CDR3 protein. The sample consists of around 480,000 distinct CDR3 sequences, 13% to 15% of them appearing once. This CDR3 spans 15 amino acids. Between the trimmed V and J ends, which lost 8 bases and 0 bases, there was a span of 15 bases. Germline CDR1 SNHLY, CDR2 FYNNEI. This sample also appeared in a second study, on yellow fever vaccine responses in identical twins.

The chain employs TRBV2 and TRBJ2-3; D is uncertain. The specimen was CD4+ T cells sorted from blood. The TCR sequence derives from a woman between 18 and 30 years old in good health. DNA for the CDR3: TGTGCCAGCTCTAAGACTTCCTCTAGCACAGATACGCAGTATTTT. It yields the protein CASSKTSSSTDTQYF.